One sample yielded the 8 T cell receptor beta chains listed below, sequenced in a study of molecular identifiers for immune sequencing clone quantification. One entry per CDR3 protein, called by TCRdb with MiXCR from the PCR reads. The sample consists of more than 300,000 distinct CDR3 sequences, 20% to 25% of them appearing once. Specimen: naive CD8+ T cells from blood, with Jurkat cell RNA spiked in. The subset here: FACS-sorted CD8+CD4-CCR7+CD45RA+ naive T cells. The receptors shown here come from a human donor in good health. Some libraries in this study had Jurkat cell RNA spiked in.

This clonotype has a handful of counts. This chain connects TRBV20-1 to TRBJ2-7, with TRBD2 matching over 11 bases. The J segment lost 2 bases and the V segment lost 3 bases, leaving 18 bases of the junction unmatched. The CDR3 covers 19 residues. CDR1 DFQATT and CDR2 SNEGSKA come from the germline V gene (reference sequence). The CDR3 spells CSASPRARLAGWGTYEQYF. CDR3 bases: TGCAGTGCTAGTCCGAGGGCAAGACTAGCGGGATGGGGAACCTACGAGCAGTACTTC.

Ten or more counts support this clonotype. The rearrangement uses TRBV19 and TRBJ1-1; weak D call: TRBD1 (5 bases). There are 11 residues in the CDR3. Deletions cut 5 bases from V and 6 bases from J, with 7 bases between. CDR1 is LNHDA and CDR2 is SQIVND in the germline V gene (reference sequence). CDR3 nucleotide sequence: TGTGCCAGTAGTGGGGGGTCTGAAGCTTTCTTT. This gives the protein CASSGGSEAFF. Variable domain in full (rest from reference TRBV19 and TRBJ1-1): DGGITQSPKYLFRKEGQNVTLSCEQNLNHDAMYWYRQDPGQGLRLIYYSQIVNDFQKGDIAEGYSVSREKKESFPLTVTSAQKNPTAFYLCASSGGSEAFFGQGTRLTVV.

There are many counts of this clonotype. V usage is TRBV14 and J usage is TRBJ1-1; no reliable D call. V lost 4 bases to trimming and J lost 1 base, with 10 bases between them. Germline CDR1 reads SGHDN; CDR2 reads FVKESK. This CDR3 region has 14 residues. The CDR3 is CASSLQSSNTEAFF. DNA for the CDR3: TGTGCCAGCAGCCTACAGTCATCGAACACTGAAGCTTTCTTT.

The chain carries TRBV19 and TRBJ1-1; perhaps TRBD1 as D (6 bases). The germline V and J ends were trimmed by 3 bases and 3 bases, with 11 bases remaining between them. Germline CDR1 and CDR2: LNHDA and SQIVND (reference sequence). The CDR3 is made up of 14 amino acids. The CDR3 here is CASSMGATDTEAFF. CDR3 nucleotides: TGTGCCAGTAGTATGGGGGCTACGGACACTGAAGCTTTCTTT. Complete variable domain (other parts from reference TRBV19 and TRBJ1-1): DGGITQSPKYLFRKEGQNVTLSCEQNLNHDAMYWYRQDPGQGLRLIYYSQIVNDFQKGDIAEGYSVSREKKESFPLTVTSAQKNPTAFYLCASSMGATDTEAFFGQGTRLTVV.

The CDR3 DNA reads as TGTGCCAGCAGTGAAATCGCGGTCGGGAGGAACTACAATGAGCAGTTCTTC. It is translated as CASSEIAVGRNYNEQFF. The chain couples TRBV25-1 to TRBJ2-1; TRBD2 matches 7 bases. Unmatched junction bases numbered 10, after V lost 2 bases and J lost 3 bases. The CDR3 has 17 residues. From germline, CDR1 is MGHDK and CDR2 SYGVNS.

In regard to this clonotype: A much larger clonotype is one base distant, so this may be a read error. The chain employs TRBV24-1 and TRBJ1-2, with D uncertain. There are 12 residues in the CDR3. The germline CDR1 and CDR2 sequences are KGHDR and SFDVKD. This chain's CDR3 is CAASDTSYGYTF. In nucleotides, the CDR3 is TGTGCCGCCAGTGATACGAGCTATGGCTACACCTTC.

This clonotype has ten or more counts. This sequence joins TRBV29-1 and TRBJ1-3; D remains ambiguous. V was pared by 4 bases and J by 3 bases, with 16 bases between. Germline values: CDR1 SQVTM, CDR2 ANQGSEA. CDR3 length: 15 amino acids. CDR3: CSVAIAGDFGNTIYF. In DNA form, the CDR3 reads TGCAGCGTTGCGATAGCAGGAGATTTTGGAAACACCATATATTTT. Looking up the rest from reference TRBV29-1 and TRBJ1-3 gives the full variable domain: SAVISQKPSRDICQRGTSLTIQCQVDSQVTMMFWYRQQPGQSLTLIATANQGSEATYESGFVIDKFPISRPNLTFSTLTVSNMSPEDSSIYLCSVAIAGDFGNTIYFGEGSWLTVV.

A note on this clonotype: Given a much more abundant clone one base away, this may be a read error. This chain joins TRBV9 and TRBJ2-2; D may be TRBD1 or TRBD2 (5 bases each). V dropped 4 bases and J dropped 5 bases, with 15 bases sitting between them. Germline CDR1 reads SGDLS; CDR2 reads YYNGEE. This CDR3 has 15 residues. In DNA, the CDR3 is TGTGCCAGCAGCATGGGGACGTTCATGACCGGGGAGCTGTTTTTT. Residues: CASSMGTFMTGELFF.